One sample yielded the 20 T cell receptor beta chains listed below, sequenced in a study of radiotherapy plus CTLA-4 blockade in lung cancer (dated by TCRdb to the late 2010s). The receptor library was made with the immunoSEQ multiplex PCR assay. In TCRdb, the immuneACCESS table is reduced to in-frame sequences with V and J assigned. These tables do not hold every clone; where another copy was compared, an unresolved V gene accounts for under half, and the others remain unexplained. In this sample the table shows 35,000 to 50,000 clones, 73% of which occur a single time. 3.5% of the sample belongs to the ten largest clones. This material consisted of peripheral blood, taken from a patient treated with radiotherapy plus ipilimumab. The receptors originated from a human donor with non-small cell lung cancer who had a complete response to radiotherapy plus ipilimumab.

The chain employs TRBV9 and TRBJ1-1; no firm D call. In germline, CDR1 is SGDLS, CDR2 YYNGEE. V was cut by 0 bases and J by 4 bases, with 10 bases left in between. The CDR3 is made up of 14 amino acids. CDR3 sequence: CASSVAGPSTEAFF. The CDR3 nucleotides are TGTGCCAGCAGCGTAGCAGGTCCGAGCACTGAAGCTTTCTTT.

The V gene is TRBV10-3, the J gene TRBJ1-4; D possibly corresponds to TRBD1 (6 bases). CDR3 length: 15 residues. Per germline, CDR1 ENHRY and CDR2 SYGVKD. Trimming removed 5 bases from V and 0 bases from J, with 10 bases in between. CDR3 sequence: CAISIGQTTNEKLFF. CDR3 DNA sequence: TGTGCCATCAGTATAGGACAGACAACTAATGAAAAACTGTTTTTT.

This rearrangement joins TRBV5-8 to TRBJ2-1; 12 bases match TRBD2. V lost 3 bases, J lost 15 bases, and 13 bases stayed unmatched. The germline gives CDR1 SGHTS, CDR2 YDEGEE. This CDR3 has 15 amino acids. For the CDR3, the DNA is TGTGCCAGCAGCTGGCTAGCGGGAGGGCCCCAATGGGCGTTCTTC. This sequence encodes CASSWLAGGPQWAFF.

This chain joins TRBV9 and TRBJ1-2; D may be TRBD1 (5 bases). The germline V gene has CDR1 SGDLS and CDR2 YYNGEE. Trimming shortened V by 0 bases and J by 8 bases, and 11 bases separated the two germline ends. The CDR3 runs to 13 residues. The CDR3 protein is CASSVGGAGGYTF. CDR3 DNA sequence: TGTGCCAGCAGCGTAGGAGGGGCGGGAGGCTACACCTTC.

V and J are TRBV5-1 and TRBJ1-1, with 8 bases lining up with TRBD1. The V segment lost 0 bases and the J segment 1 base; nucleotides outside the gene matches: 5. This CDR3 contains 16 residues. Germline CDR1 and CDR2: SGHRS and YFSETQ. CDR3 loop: CASSLVAGGRNTEAFF. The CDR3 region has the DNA TGCGCCAGCAGCTTGGTGGCAGGGGGCAGGAACACTGAAGCTTTCTTT.

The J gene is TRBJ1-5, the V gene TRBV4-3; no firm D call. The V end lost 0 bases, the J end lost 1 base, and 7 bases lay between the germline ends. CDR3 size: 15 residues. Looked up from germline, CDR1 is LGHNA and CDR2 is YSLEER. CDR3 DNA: TGCGCCAGCAGCCAAGATACAGTGAGCAATCAGCCCCAGCATTTT. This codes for CASSQDTVSNQPQHF.

The CDR3 DNA follows: TGTGCCAGCAGCCCCCAGGGAACAGGGGATTACGAGCAGTACTTC. This encodes CASSPQGTGDYEQYF. V gene TRBV5-8 combines with J gene TRBJ2-7, with TRBD1 matching 7 bases. There are 15 residues in the CDR3. The germline gives CDR1 SGHTS, CDR2 YDEGEE. The J segment lost 4 bases and the V segment lost 4 bases, leaving 11 bases of the junction unmatched.

CDR3 residues: CASRSIWGEETQYF. The CDR3 nucleotides are TGCGCCAGCAGGTCGATCTGGGGCGAAGAGACCCAGTACTTC. The genes are TRBV5-1 and TRBJ2-5, with D maybe TRBD1 (5 bases). The CDR3 sequence is 14 residues long. CDR1 and CDR2 (germline): SGHRS, YFSETQ. V lost 5 bases and J lost 3, with 14 bases in between.

CDR3 sequence reads: CASSYSGTGSNEQYF. The CDR3 DNA is TGTGCCAGCAGTTACTCCGGCACAGGGAGTAACGAGCAGTACTTC. The rearrangement uses TRBV6-6 and TRBJ2-7; a weak D match, TRBD1 (6 bases). The CDR3 sequence is 15 residues long. V lost 0 bases, J lost 5 bases, and 14 bases lay in between. Per the germline V gene, CDR1 is MNHNY and CDR2 is SVGAGI (reference sequence).

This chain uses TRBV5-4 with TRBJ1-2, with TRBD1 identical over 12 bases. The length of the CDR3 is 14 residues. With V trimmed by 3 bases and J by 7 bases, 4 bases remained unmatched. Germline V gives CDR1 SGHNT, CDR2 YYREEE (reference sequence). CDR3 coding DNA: TGTGCCAGCAGCTGGGACAGGGGGCAATTTGGCTACACCTTC. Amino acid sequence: CASSWDRGQFGYTF.

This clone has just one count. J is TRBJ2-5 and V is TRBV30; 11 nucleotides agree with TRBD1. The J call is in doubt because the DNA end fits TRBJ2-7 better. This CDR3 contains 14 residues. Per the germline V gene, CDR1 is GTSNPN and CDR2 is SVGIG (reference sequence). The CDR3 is CAWSHRDRGYEQYF. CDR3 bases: TGTGCCTGGAGTCACCGGGACAGGGGGTACGAGCAGTACTTC.

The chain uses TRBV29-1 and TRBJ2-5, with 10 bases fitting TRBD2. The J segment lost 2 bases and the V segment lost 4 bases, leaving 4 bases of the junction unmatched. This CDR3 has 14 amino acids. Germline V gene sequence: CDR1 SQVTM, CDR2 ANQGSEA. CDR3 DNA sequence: TGCAGCGTTGGGGGTAGCGGGAGGCAAGAGACCCAGTACTTC. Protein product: CSVGGSGRQETQYF.

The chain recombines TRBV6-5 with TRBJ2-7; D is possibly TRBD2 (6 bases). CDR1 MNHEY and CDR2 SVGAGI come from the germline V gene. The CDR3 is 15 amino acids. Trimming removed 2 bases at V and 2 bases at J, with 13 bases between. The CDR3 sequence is CASSYTGSSPYEQYF. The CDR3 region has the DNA TGTGCCAGCAGTTACACCGGGAGCTCCCCCTACGAGCAGTACTTC.

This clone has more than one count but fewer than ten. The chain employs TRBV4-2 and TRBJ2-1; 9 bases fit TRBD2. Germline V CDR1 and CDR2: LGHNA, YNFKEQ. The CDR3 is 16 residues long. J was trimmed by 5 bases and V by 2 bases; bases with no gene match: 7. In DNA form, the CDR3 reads TGTGCCAGCAGCCAACAACCGGGACTAGCAGACAATGAGCAGTTCTTC. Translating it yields CASSQQPGLADNEQFF.

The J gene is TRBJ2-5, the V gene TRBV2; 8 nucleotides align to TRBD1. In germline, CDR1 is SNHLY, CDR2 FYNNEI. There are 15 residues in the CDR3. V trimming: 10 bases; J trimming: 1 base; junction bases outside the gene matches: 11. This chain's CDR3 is CATTRTGGIQETQYF. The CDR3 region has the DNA TGTGCCACCACGCGAACAGGGGGAATCCAAGAGACCCAGTACTTC.

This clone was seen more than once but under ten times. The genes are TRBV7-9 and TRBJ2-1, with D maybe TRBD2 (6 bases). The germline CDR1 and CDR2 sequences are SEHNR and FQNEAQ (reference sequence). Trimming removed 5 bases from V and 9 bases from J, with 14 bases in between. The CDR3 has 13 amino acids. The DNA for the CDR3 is TGTGCCAGCAGCACCCAACTGGGGGGTGAGCAGTTCTTC. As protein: CASSTQLGGEQFF.

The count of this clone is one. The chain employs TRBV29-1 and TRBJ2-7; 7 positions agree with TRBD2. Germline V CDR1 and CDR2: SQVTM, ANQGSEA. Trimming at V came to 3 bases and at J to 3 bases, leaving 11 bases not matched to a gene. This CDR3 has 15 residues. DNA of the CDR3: TGCAGCGTTGAGATCCCCCGGGGGAGGGACTACGAGCAGTACTTC. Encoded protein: CSVEIPRGRDYEQYF.

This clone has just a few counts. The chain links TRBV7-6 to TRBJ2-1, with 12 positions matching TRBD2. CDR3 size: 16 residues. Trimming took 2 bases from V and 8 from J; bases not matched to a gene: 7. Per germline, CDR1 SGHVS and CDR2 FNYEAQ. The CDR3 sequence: CASSLYPSGGAYEQFF. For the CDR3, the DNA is TGTGCCAGCAGCTTATATCCTAGCGGGGGGGCCTATGAGCAGTTCTTC.

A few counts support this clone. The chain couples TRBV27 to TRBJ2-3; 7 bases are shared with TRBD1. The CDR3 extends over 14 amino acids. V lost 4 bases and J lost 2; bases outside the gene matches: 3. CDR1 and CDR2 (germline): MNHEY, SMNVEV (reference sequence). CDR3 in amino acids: CASSSGQATDTQYF. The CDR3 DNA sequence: TGTGCCAGCAGTTCTGGACAGGCCACAGATACGCAGTATTTT.

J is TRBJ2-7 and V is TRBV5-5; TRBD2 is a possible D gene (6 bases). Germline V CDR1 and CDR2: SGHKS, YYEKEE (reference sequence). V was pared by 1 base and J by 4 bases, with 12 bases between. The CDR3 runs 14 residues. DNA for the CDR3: TGTGCCAGCAGCTTGTCCGGGGGTGGGTACGAGCAGTACTTC. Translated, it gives CASSLSGGGYEQYF. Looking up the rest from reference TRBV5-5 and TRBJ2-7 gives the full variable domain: DAGVTQSPTHLIKTRGQQVTLRCSPISGHKSVSWYQQVLGQGPQFIFQYYEKEERGRGNFPDRFSARQFPNYSSELNVNALLLGDSALYLCASSLSGGGYEQYFGPGTRLTVT.